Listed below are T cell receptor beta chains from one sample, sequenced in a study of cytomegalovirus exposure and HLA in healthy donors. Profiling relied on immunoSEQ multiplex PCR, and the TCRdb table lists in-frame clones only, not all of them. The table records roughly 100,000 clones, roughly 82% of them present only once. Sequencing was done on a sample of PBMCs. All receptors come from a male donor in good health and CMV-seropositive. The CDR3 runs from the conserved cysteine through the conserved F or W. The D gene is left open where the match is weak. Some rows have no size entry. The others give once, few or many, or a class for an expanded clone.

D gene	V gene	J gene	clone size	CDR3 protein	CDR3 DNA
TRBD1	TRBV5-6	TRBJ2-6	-	CASSQTGGNSGANVLTF	TGTGCCAGCAGCCAAACAGGGGGGAACTCTGGGGCCAACGTCCTGACTTTC
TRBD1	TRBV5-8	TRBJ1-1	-	CASSLVDRGTEAFF	TGTGCCAGCAGCTTGGTGGACAGGGGGACTGAAGCTTTCTTT
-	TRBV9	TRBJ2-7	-	CASSGNSGFSYEQYF	TGTGCCAGCAGCGGAAACTCAGGGTTCTCCTACGAGCAGTACTTC
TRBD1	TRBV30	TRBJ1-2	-	CAWSRQGFGYPF	TGTGCCTGGAGTCGACAGGGGTTTGGCTACCCCTTC
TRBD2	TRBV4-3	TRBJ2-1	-	CASSQTQREGLNEQFF	TGCGCCAGCAGCCAAACCCAGCGGGAGGGCCTCAATGAGCAGTTCTTC
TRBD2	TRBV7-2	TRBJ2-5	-	CASSLGTSGMETQYF	TGTGCCAGCAGCCTAGGGACTAGTGGTATGGAGACCCAGTACTTC
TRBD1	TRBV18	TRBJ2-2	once	CASSPGTGVNTGELFF	TGTGCCAGCTCACCCGGGACAGGGGTCAACACCGGGGAGCTGTTTTTT
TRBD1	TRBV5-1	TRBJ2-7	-	CASSSSTGDEQYF	TGCGCCAGCAGCTCCTCGACAGGGGACGAGCAGTACTTC
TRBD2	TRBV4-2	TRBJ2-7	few	CASSLTSGASYEQYF	TGTGCCAGCAGCCTGACTAGCGGGGCATCCTACGAGCAGTACTTC
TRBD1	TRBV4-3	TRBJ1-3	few	CASSQAYVSGTGSSGNTIYF	TGCGCCAGCAGCCAAGCATACGTTTCCGGGACAGGCAGCTCTGGAAACACCATATATTTT
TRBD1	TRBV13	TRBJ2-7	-	CASSLANPGQGISHEQYF	TGTGCCAGCAGCTTGGCCAATCCAGGACAGGGAATTTCCCACGAGCAGTACTTC
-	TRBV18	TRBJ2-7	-	CASSPSSYEQYF	TGTGCCAGCTCACCGAGCTCCTACGAGCAGTACTTC
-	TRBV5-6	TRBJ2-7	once	CASSRGQGTSGIYEQYF	TGTGCCAGCAGTCGGGGACAGGGGACTAGCGGAATCTACGAGCAGTACTTC
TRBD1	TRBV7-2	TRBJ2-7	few	CASSLAGTGGRYEQYF	TGTGCCAGCAGCTTAGCCGGGACAGGGGGCCGCTACGAGCAGTACTTC
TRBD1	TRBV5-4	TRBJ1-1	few	CASSFSSGGGTEAFF	TGTGCCAGCAGCTTCTCTTCAGGGGGCGGCACTGAAGCTTTCTTT
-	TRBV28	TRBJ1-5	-	CASYVGGYNQPQHF	TGTGCCAGCTATGTGGGGGGTTACAATCAGCCCCAGCATTTT
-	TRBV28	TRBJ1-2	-	CASRDFIGQQYGYTF	TGTGCCAGCAGAGATTTTATAGGACAGCAGTATGGCTACACCTTC
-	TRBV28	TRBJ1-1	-	CASSPVGRPKNTEAFF	TGTGCCAGCAGTCCCGTGGGCAGGCCGAAGAACACTGAAGCTTTCTTT
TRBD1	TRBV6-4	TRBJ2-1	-	CASIRTGGVYNEQFF	TGTGCCAGCATAAGGACAGGGGGTGTCTACAATGAGCAGTTCTTC
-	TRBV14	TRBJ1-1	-	CASSQVNRMNTEAFF	TGTGCCAGCAGCCAAGTGAACAGGATGAACACTGAAGCTTTCTTT
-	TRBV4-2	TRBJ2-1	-	CASSQDASSYNEQFF	TGTGCCAGCAGCCAAGACGCCAGCTCCTACAATGAGCAGTTCTTC
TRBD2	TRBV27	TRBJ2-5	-	CASSPIGLAGDRVTQYF	TGTGCCAGCAGTCCGATAGGACTAGCGGGGGATCGTGTGACCCAGTACTTC
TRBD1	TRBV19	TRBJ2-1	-	CASSIFRGTENEQFF	TGTGCCAGTAGTATATTCCGTGGGACAGAGAATGAGCAGTTCTTC
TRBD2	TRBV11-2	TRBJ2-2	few	CASSLVSGGVNTGELFF	TGTGCCAGCAGCTTAGTCTCGGGGGGGGTAAACACCGGGGAGCTGTTTTTT
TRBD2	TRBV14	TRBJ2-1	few	CASSQGGLVNYNEQFF	TGTGCCAGCAGCCAAGGGGGACTAGTGAACTACAATGAGCAGTTCTTC
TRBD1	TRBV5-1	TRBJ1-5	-	CASSYGTGNQPQHF	TGCGCCAGCAGCTACGGGACAGGGAATCAGCCCCAGCATTTT
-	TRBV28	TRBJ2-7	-	CASAIATYEQYF	TGTGCCAGCGCCATAGCGACGTACGAGCAGTACTTC
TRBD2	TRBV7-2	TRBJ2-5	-	CASSPPLHIAGGGQETQYF	TGTGCCAGCAGCCCTCCGCTCCACATAGCGGGGGGCGGACAAGAGACCCAGTACTTC
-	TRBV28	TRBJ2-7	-	CASRGTRQALYQQYF	-
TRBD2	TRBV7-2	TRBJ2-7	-	CASSRGGYSYEQYF	TGTGCCAGCAGCCGGGGGGGTTACTCCTACGAGCAGTACTTC
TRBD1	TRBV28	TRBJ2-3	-	CASRPLTGSTDTQYF	TGTGCCAGCAGGCCCTTGACAGGGAGCACAGATACGCAGTATTTT
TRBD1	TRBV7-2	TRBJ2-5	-	CASSRGPETQYF	TGTGCCAGCAGCAGGGGGCCAGAGACCCAGTACTTC
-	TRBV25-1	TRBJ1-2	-	CASSTPDSYGYTF	TGTGCCAGCAGTACCCCGGACAGCTATGGCTACACCTTC
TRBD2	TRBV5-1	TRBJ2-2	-	CASSLALTSVDTGELFF	TGCGCCAGCAGCTTGGCCCTTACTAGCGTCGACACCGGGGAGCTGTTTTTT
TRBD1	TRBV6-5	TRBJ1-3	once	CASSTGGGGNTIYF	TGTGCCAGCAGTACAGGGGGCGGGGGAAACACCATATATTTT
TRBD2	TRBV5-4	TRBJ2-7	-	CASSLGSGASYEQYF	TGTGCCAGCAGCTTGGGTAGCGGGGCCTCCTACGAGCAGTACTTC
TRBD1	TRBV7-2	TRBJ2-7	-	CASSLKTGGGYEQYF	TGTGCCAGCAGCCTAAAGACAGGGGGCGGGTACGAGCAGTACTTC
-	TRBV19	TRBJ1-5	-	CASSIPNQPQHF	TGTGCCAGTAGTATACCGAATCAGCCCCAGCATTTT
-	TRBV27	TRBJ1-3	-	CASSLGSGFSGNTIYF	TGTGCCAGCAGTTTAGGGTCAGGCTTCTCTGGAAACACCATATATTTT
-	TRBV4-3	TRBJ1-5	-	CASSPHPSNQPQHF	TGCGCCAGCAGCCCCCATCCTAGCAATCAGCCCCAGCATTTT
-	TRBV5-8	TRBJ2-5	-	CASRTTGIQETQYF	TGTGCCAGCAGAACTACAGGGATCCAAGAGACCCAGTACTTC
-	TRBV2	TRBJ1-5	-	CASTVGGQPQHF	TGTGCCAGCACCGTAGGGGGTCAGCCCCAGCATTTT